These 29 T cell receptor beta chains were all obtained from the same sample, sequenced in a study of cytomegalovirus exposure and HLA in healthy donors. The PCR contained 60 Vbeta and 13 Jbeta primers. The table came from immunoSEQ multiplex PCR; TCRdb's copy has only in-frame clones and leaves some out. In the table there are 50,000 to 55,000 clones, roughly 60% of which are singletons. Sequencing was done on a sample of PBMCs. Receptors originate from a human donor in good health.

This clone has only a few counts. The genes are TRBV2 and TRBJ1-2, with D possibly being TRBD1 (6 bases). CDR1 and CDR2 from the germline V gene are SNHLY and FYNNEI. CDR3 length: 13 amino acids. The V and J ends lost 2 bases and 4 bases respectively, with 8 bases between them. As DNA, the CDR3 is TGTGCCAGCAGTGAAAGGACAGCCTATGGCTACACCTTC. Protein product: CASSERTAYGYTF.

V is TRBV7-8 and J is TRBJ2-7; 7 bases fit TRBD1. Germline CDR1 SGHVS, CDR2 FQNEAQ. The CDR3 is 18 amino acids. J was trimmed by 0 bases and V by 4 bases; bases with no gene match: 15. In DNA form, the CDR3 reads TGTGCCAGCAGCTACGATAGCTCGGGACAGTCCTTCTCCTACGAGCAGTACTTC. Its translation is CASSYDSSGQSFSYEQYF. The whole variable domain, remainder taken from reference TRBV7-8 and TRBJ2-7, is GAGVSQSPRYKVAKRGQDVALRCDPISGHVSLFWYQQALGQGPEFLTYFQNEAQLDKSGLPSDRFFAERPEGSVSTLKIQRTQQEDSAVYLCASSYDSSGQSFSYEQYFGPGTRLTVT.

This chain links TRBV21-1 with TRBJ2-7; the D call in the table, TRBD2, was not verified against the DNA. TRBV21-1 represents a pseudogene. This CDR3 has 17 amino acids. The CDR3 sequence is CASSKAASGARWNEQYF. CDR3 in DNA: TGTGCCAGCAGCAAAGCGGCTAGCGGGGCCCGTTGGAACGAGCAGTACTTC.

The chain is built from TRBV5-4 and TRBJ2-1; 8 nucleotides agree with TRBD1. V lost 2 bases and J lost 4; bases outside the gene matches: 17. This CDR3 has 19 residues. Per the germline V gene, CDR1 is SGHNT and CDR2 is YYREEE (reference sequence). CDR3 in DNA: TGTGCCAGCAGCTTAATTTCTCGGGGCTGGACAGGGACATACAATGAGCAGTTCTTC. This encodes CASSLISRGWTGTYNEQFF.

Of note for this clone: Other DNA sequences of this sample code for an identical CDR3. This chain joins TRBV11-3 and TRBJ2-3; D gene unclear. The CDR3 is 14 amino acids. Germline assignment: CDR1 SGHNT and CDR2 YENEEA. Trimming removed 2 bases at V and 0 bases at J, with 6 bases between. The CDR3 DNA is TGTGCCAGCAGCTTATTAGCAAGCACAGATACGCAGTATTTT. Translation gives CASSLLASTDTQYF.

The chain is built from TRBV30 and TRBJ2-1; 9 bases are a match to TRBD2. J gave up 9 bases and V 5 bases, and 2 bases lay outside the gene matches. Germline-derived CDR1 and CDR2 are GTSNPN and SVGIG (reference sequence). CDR3 length equals 11 residues. CDR3 DNA: TGTGCCTGGGGAGCGGGAGGTGAGCAGTTCTTC. Its protein product is CAWGAGGEQFF.

The rearrangement uses TRBV7-2 and TRBJ1-2; D unresolved. The CDR3 covers 14 residues. Deletions cut 2 bases from V and 5 bases from J, with 12 bases between. Germline lookup yields CDR1 SGHTA and CDR2 FQGNSA. CDR3 nucleotide sequence: TGTGCCAGCAGCTTAAGCAGAGCGTTGTATGGCTACACCTTC. Translated, it gives CASSLSRALYGYTF.

This clone was observed a handful of times. This chain uses TRBV28 with TRBJ2-4; D is unresolved. CDR1 and CDR2 (germline): MDHEN, SYDVKM. Trimming left V 6 bases short and J 9 bases short, with 15 bases between. CDR3 length equals 13 residues. CDR3: CASSPSSVGIQYF. The CDR3 DNA follows: TGTGCCAGCAGCCCCTCCTCTGTCGGCATTCAGTACTTC.

V is TRBV2 and J is TRBJ2-7, with D unclear. The CDR3 extends over 15 amino acids. V was shortened by 3 bases and J by 1 base, with 13 bases between the two germline ends. CDR1 SNHLY and CDR2 FYNNEI come from the germline V gene. The chain's CDR3 is CASSDMRRLSYEQYF. CDR3 in DNA: TGTGCCAGCAGTGATATGCGGCGCCTGTCCTACGAGCAGTACTTC.

The chain links TRBV19 to TRBJ2-3, with 9 bases identical to TRBD2. The length of the CDR3 is 14 residues. Germline V gene sequence: CDR1 LNHDA, CDR2 SQIVND (reference sequence). The V and J ends lost 4 bases and 5 bases, in that order; junction bases with no gene match: 4. CDR3 residues: CASSTGTSQDTQYF. The CDR3 DNA is TGTGCCAGTAGTACCGGGACTAGCCAAGATACGCAGTATTTT.

This rearrangement joins TRBV30 to TRBJ2-5, with a tentative D call TRBD2 (6 bases). V lost 3 bases and J lost 1, with 9 bases in between. CDR3 length: 13 amino acids. Germline CDR1 is GTSNPN and CDR2 is SVGIG (reference sequence). CDR3: CAWSPGVQETQYF. CDR3 DNA sequence: TGTGCCTGGAGCCCGGGGGTCCAAGAGACCCAGTACTTC.

This clone was picked up a small number of times. J is TRBJ1-1 and V is TRBV6-6; D gene uncertain. This CDR3 has 13 residues. Germline V gene data show CDR1 as MNHNY and CDR2 as SVGAGI (reference sequence). Trimming shortened V by 8 bases and J by 1 base, and 11 bases separated the two germline ends. The CDR3 bases are TGTGCCAGCGAGGGCAGTTGGAACACTGAAGCTTTCTTT. Its translation: CASEGSWNTEAFF.

This clone was observed a single time. The V gene is TRBV5-6, the J gene TRBJ2-1, with 10 bases lining up with TRBD1. Germline CDR1 SGHDT, CDR2 YYEEEE. The V segment lost 1 base and the J segment 2 bases; nucleotides outside the gene matches: 6. There are 17 residues in the CDR3. CDR3 DNA sequence: TGTGCCAGCAGCTTGCGGGACAGGGGACATACCTACAATGAGCAGTTCTTC. Translated: CASSLRDRGHTYNEQFF.

The chain is built from TRBV30 and TRBJ2-5, with D possibly matching TRBD1 (5 bases). Germline CDR1 and CDR2: GTSNPN and SVGIG (reference sequence). The CDR3 sequence is 15 residues long. V dropped 0 bases and J dropped 2 bases, with 13 bases sitting between them. The CDR3 is CAWSVPRTGQETQYF. The CDR3 nucleotides are TGTGCCTGGAGTGTACCCCGCACAGGACAAGAGACCCAGTACTTC.

The rearrangement links TRBV20-1 to TRBJ2-7; D is possibly TRBD1 (5 bases). V was pared by 6 bases and J by 4 bases, with 10 bases between. The CDR3 is made up of 11 amino acids. Germline assignment: CDR1 DFQATT and CDR2 SNEGSKA (reference sequence). CDR3 protein: CSAQAGYEQYF. CDR3 in DNA: TGCAGTGCGCAGGCAGGGTACGAGCAGTACTTC.

The J gene is TRBJ2-7, the V gene TRBV27; D is possibly TRBD1 (6 bases). Trimming took off 2 bases at V and 0 bases at J, with 11 bases between the two ends. The CDR3 is made up of 15 amino acids. CDR1 is MNHEY and CDR2 is SMNVEV in the germline V gene (reference sequence). The CDR3 DNA is TGTGCCAGCAGTTTAAAAGGGACAAACTCCTACGAGCAGTACTTC. Translating it yields CASSLKGTNSYEQYF.

The chain is built from TRBV7-9 and TRBJ1-2, with a tentative D call TRBD1 (5 bases). The V and J ends lost 5 bases and 2 bases respectively, with 12 bases between them. Germline CDR1 SEHNR, CDR2 FQNEAQ (reference sequence). The CDR3 is made up of 14 amino acids. CDR3 residues: CASSPRGSNYGYTF. Here the CDR3 DNA reads TGTGCCAGCAGCCCGCGGGGGTCCAACTATGGCTACACCTTC. The full variable domain, rest sourced from reference TRBV7-9 and TRBJ1-2, is DTGVSQNPRHKITKRGQNVTFRCDPISEHNRLYWYRQTLGQGPEFLTYFQNEAQLEKSRLLSDRFSAERPKGSFSTLEIQRTEQGDSAMYLCASSPRGSNYGYTFGSGTRLTVV.

The V call is TRBV11-2, the J call TRBJ1-6; maybe TRBD1 (6 bases). Germline lookup yields CDR1 SGHAT and CDR2 FQNNGV. Between the trimmed V and J ends, which lost 2 bases and 11 bases, there was a span of 13 bases. The CDR3 has 14 amino acids. CDR3 sequence (DNA): TGTGCCAGCAGCTTACAGGGGCTTACGGCACCCCTCCACTTT. Translated, it gives CASSLQGLTAPLHF.

The chain recombines TRBV7-9 with TRBJ2-3, with 11 bases matching TRBD2. Germline V CDR1 and CDR2: SEHNR, FQNEAQ (reference sequence). After removal of 5 bases from V and 0 bases from J, the junction contained 7 bases not matched to a gene. The CDR3 sequence is 17 residues long. The CDR3 loop reads CASSLTSGGASTDTQYF. In DNA form, the CDR3 reads TGTGCCAGCAGCCTAACTAGCGGGGGTGCTAGCACAGATACGCAGTATTTT. Supplemented by reference TRBV7-9 and TRBJ2-3, the full variable domain reads DTGVSQNPRHKITKRGQNVTFRCDPISEHNRLYWYRQTLGQGPEFLTYFQNEAQLEKSRLLSDRFSAERPKGSFSTLEIQRTEQGDSAMYLCASSLTSGGASTDTQYFGPGTRLTVL.

The chain couples TRBV5-1 to TRBJ1-6, with 9 bases lining up with TRBD1. The trim removed 4 bases at V and 10 bases at J, leaving 12 bases unmatched. This CDR3 is built from 16 residues. Germline-derived CDR1 and CDR2 are SGHRS and YFSETQ. For the CDR3, the DNA is TGCGCCAGCAGCCCGGACGGAGGACAGGGGAGCTCACCCCTCCACTTT. Protein product: CASSPDGGQGSSPLHF.

The chain couples TRBV10-1 to TRBJ2-1; 9 bases are a match to TRBD2. The CDR3 length is 17 residues. V lost 0 bases and J lost 4; bases outside the gene matches: 7. Germline V gives CDR1 WNHNN, CDR2 SYGVQD (reference sequence). The CDR3 loop reads CASSESGLAGRYNEQFF. In DNA form, the CDR3 reads TGCGCCAGCAGTGAGTCTGGCCTAGCGGGGCGATACAATGAGCAGTTCTTC.

This clone occurred many times. The chain carries TRBV2 and TRBJ1-2; maybe TRBD1 (6 bases). Deletions cut 6 bases from V and 4 bases from J, with 9 bases between. This CDR3 spans 12 amino acids. The germline V gene has CDR1 SNHLY and CDR2 FYNNEI. The CDR3 loop reads CASRDSPYGYTF. DNA of the CDR3: TGTGCCAGCAGGGACAGTCCCTATGGCTACACCTTC.

The chain is built from TRBV9 and TRBJ1-1; D call uncertain. V was clipped by 1 base and J by 6 bases, with 16 bases between them. The germline V gene has CDR1 SGDLS and CDR2 YYNGEE. The CDR3 totals 15 residues. The CDR3 here is CASSVTPERESEAFF. In DNA, the CDR3 is TGTGCCAGCAGCGTAACCCCCGAGAGGGAATCTGAAGCTTTCTTT.

This chain connects TRBV29-1 to TRBJ1-2, with 7 nucleotides matching TRBD1. This CDR3 is built from 14 residues. CDR1 and CDR2 (germline): SQVTM, ANQGSEA. V lost 6 bases to trimming and J lost 5 bases; unmatched junction nucleotides: 12. CDR3 nucleotide sequence: TGCAGCGTCAAGGACCGACAGGGAACATATGGCTACACCTTC. Amino acids: CSVKDRQGTYGYTF. The whole variable domain, remainder taken from reference TRBV29-1 and TRBJ1-2, is SAVISQKPSRDICQRGTSLTIQCQVDSQVTMMFWYRQQPGQSLTLIATANQGSEATYESGFVIDKFPISRPNLTFSTLTVSNMSPEDSSIYLCSVKDRQGTYGYTFGSGTRLTVV.

V usage is TRBV19 and J usage is TRBJ1-2; D perhaps matches TRBD1 (5 bases). CDR1 and CDR2 (germline): LNHDA, SQIVND (reference sequence). The CDR3 is 11 residues long. Trimming cost V 7 bases and J 6 bases, with 9 bases left between them. CDR3 region: CASTEGDGYTF. As DNA, the CDR3 is TGTGCCAGTACCGAAGGGGATGGCTACACCTTC.

The genes are TRBV7-9 and TRBJ1-6; D possibly corresponds to TRBD1 (5 bases). The CDR3 is made up of 17 amino acids. V was pared by 5 bases and J by 1 base, with 15 bases between. Germline CDR1 and CDR2: SEHNR and FQNEAQ (reference sequence). DNA of the CDR3: TGTGCCAGCAGCCCGATGGGGGGGGGTTCCTATAATTCACCCCTCCACTTT. It translates to CASSPMGGGSYNSPLHF.

This clone was seen only once. The CDR3 sequence: CASSDAGNTEAFF. The CDR3 bases are TGCGCCAGCAGCGACGCAGGGAACACTGAAGCTTTCTTT. The rearrangement links TRBV5-1 to TRBJ1-1; no firm D call. The CDR3 totals 13 residues. CDR1 is SGHRS and CDR2 is YFSETQ in the germline V gene. Deletions cut 4 bases from V and 1 base from J, with 8 bases between. The full variable domain, in which reference TRBV5-1 and TRBJ1-1 provide the parts outside the CDR3, is KAGVTQTPRYLIKTRGQQVTLSCSPISGHRSVSWYQQTPGQGLQFLFEYFSETQRNKGNFPGRFSGRQFSNSRSEMNVSTLELGDSALYLCASSDAGNTEAFFGQGTRLTVV.

The chain recombines TRBV6-4 with TRBJ2-7; 8 bases match TRBD1. With V trimmed by 7 bases and J by 2 bases, 13 bases remained unmatched. Germline V CDR1 and CDR2: MRHNA, SNTAGT. The CDR3 spans 16 residues. As DNA, the CDR3 is TGTGCCAGCACCTCCCGCAGGGGGCGATCCCCCTACGAGCAGTACTTC. Translating it yields CASTSRRGRSPYEQYF.

V is TRBV4-2 and J is TRBJ1-2, with a tentative D call TRBD1 (5 bases). CDR1 LGHNA and CDR2 YNFKEQ come from the germline V gene. The CDR3 has 16 amino acids. V was cut by 4 bases and J by 7 bases, with 22 bases left in between. DNA for the CDR3: TGTGCCAGCAGCCCTAGGGGCAGTATTAGGCGGGGTGGCTACACCTTC. Translated: CASSPRGSIRRGGYTF.